The rows below give T cell receptor beta chains drawn from one sample of a study of CD8+CD57+ T cells in acquired aplastic anemia. Via MiXCR, TCRdb re-called the reads, giving one row per CDR3 protein. Altogether around 200,000 distinct CDR3 sequences are present, approximately 48% being singletons, with the ten largest covering around 13%. What was sequenced was sorted CD4+, CD8+, or CD8+CD57+ T cells (not recorded which) from PBMCs. The receptors were sampled from a human donor with aplastic anemia. The CDR3 runs from the conserved cysteine through the conserved F or W. A D gene is named only where the DNA matches it firmly. The size field is filled for only some rows; it gives once, few, many or a size class.

clone_size: few
d_call: -
v_call: TRBV10-3
j_call: TRBJ1-5
cdr3_aa: CASSGDRVGNQPQHF
cdr3_nt: TGTGCCAGCAGTGGGGACCGGGTGGGCAATCAGCCCCAGCATTTT

clone_size: many
d_call: -
v_call: TRBV6-1
j_call: TRBJ1-3
cdr3_aa: CASVIHGSAGNTIYF
cdr3_nt: TGTGCCAGCGTCATCCATGGGTCTGCTGGAAACACCATATATTTT

clone_size: many
d_call: TRBD2
v_call: TRBV5-1
j_call: TRBJ2-3
cdr3_aa: CASSLAGARTDTQYF
cdr3_nt: TGCGCCAGCAGTCTAGCGGGGGCCCGCACAGATACGCAGTATTTT

clone_size: many
d_call: -
v_call: TRBV20-1
j_call: TRBJ1-4
cdr3_aa: CSASPGNEKLFF
cdr3_nt: TGCAGTGCTAGCCCGGGGAATGAAAAACTGTTTTTT

clone_size: -
d_call: -
v_call: TRBV15
j_call: TRBJ1-1
cdr3_aa: CATSRVQETEAFF
cdr3_nt: TGTGCCACCAGCAGAGTGCAGGAGACTGAAGCTTTCTTT

clone_size: -
d_call: -
v_call: TRBV30
j_call: TRBJ1-5
cdr3_aa: CAWSERGNQPQHF
cdr3_nt: TGTGCCTGGAGTGAGAGGGGCAATCAGCCCCAGCATTTT

clone_size: -
d_call: TRBD1
v_call: TRBV10-3
j_call: TRBJ1-2
cdr3_aa: CAIRGQGRFGYTF
cdr3_nt: TGTGCCATCAGGGGACAGGGGAGGTTCGGCTACACCTTC

clone_size: many
d_call: -
v_call: TRBV19
j_call: TRBJ2-6
cdr3_aa: CASSIMRDSGANVLTF
cdr3_nt: TGTGCCAGTAGTATAATGCGAGACTCTGGGGCCAACGTCCTGACTTTC

clone_size: many
d_call: -
v_call: TRBV5-1
j_call: TRBJ2-6
cdr3_aa: CASSSVMSSGANVLTF
cdr3_nt: TGCGCCAGCAGCTCTGTCATGAGCTCTGGGGCCAACGTCCTGACTTTC

clone_size: -
d_call: -
v_call: TRBV29-1
j_call: TRBJ1-2
cdr3_aa: CSVGRDTNNYGYTF
cdr3_nt: TGCAGCGTTGGTAGGGACACCAATAACTATGGCTACACCTTC

clone_size: many
d_call: -
v_call: TRBV7-9
j_call: TRBJ2-1
cdr3_aa: CASSLDIRSSYNEQFF
cdr3_nt: TGTGCCAGCAGCTTAGATATCCGGAGCTCCTACAATGAGCAGTTCTTC

clone_size: -
d_call: TRBD2
v_call: TRBV15
j_call: TRBJ2-3
cdr3_aa: CATSRDGGVGTDTQYF
cdr3_nt: TGTGCCACCAGCCGAGACGGGGGGGTAGGCACAGATACGCAGTATTTT

clone_size: -
d_call: TRBD1
v_call: TRBV24-1
j_call: TRBJ1-5
cdr3_aa: CATSGTGGQPQHF
cdr3_nt: TGTGCCACCAGTGGGACAGGTGGGCAGCCCCAGCATTTT

clone_size: many
d_call: TRBD1
v_call: TRBV19
j_call: TRBJ1-2
cdr3_aa: CASSPNRGTFYGYTF
cdr3_nt: TGTGCCAGTAGTCCTAACAGGGGGACCTTCTATGGCTACACCTTC

clone_size: many
d_call: TRBD2
v_call: TRBV20-1
j_call: TRBJ2-7
cdr3_aa: CSASSAGGLRVYEQYF
cdr3_nt: TGCAGTGCTTCTTCGGCGGGGGGTCTTAGGGTCTACGAGCAGTACTTC

clone_size: many
d_call: TRBD2
v_call: TRBV19
j_call: TRBJ2-1
cdr3_aa: CASIYAGGPSDEQFF
cdr3_nt: TGTGCCAGCATCTATGCGGGGGGGCCTAGCGATGAGCAGTTCTTC